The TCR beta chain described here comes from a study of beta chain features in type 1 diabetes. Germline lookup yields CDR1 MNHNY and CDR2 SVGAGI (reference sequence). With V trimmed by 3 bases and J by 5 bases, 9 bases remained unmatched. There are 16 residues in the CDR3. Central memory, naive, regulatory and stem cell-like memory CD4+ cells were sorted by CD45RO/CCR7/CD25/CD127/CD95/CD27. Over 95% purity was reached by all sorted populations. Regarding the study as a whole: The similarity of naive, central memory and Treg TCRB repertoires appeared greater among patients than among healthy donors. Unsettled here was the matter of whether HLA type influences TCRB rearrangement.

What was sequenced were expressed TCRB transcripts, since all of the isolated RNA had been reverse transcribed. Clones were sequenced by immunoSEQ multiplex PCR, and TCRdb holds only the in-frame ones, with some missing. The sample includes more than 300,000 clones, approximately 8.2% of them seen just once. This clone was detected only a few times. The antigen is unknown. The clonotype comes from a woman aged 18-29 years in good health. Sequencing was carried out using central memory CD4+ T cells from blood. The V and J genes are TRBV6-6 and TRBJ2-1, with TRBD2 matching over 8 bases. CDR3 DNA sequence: TGTGCCAGCAGTTATTCACAGACTAGCGAGAACAATGAGCAGTTCTTC. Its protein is CASSYSQTSENNEQFF.